These T cell receptor beta chains were read from a single sample in a study of T cells in Graves' hyperthyroidism and ophthalmopathy. A single record per CDR3 protein comes from TCRdb applying MiXCR to the multiplex PCR reads. In the table there are 690,000 or so distinct CDR3 sequences, roughly a sixth of which are singletons. The sequenced sample consisted of blood. The receptors come from a woman in her fifties or sixties with Graves' hyperthyroidism that later progressed to Graves' ophthalmopathy. Both conserved end residues are part of each CDR3. A D gene is named only where the DNA matches it firmly. Some rows have no size entry. The others give once, few or many, or a class for an expanded clone.

size,length,D,J,V,CDR3,DNA
few,14,TRBD1,TRBJ1-4,TRBV20-1,CSARRTGSGEKLFF,TGCAGTGCTAGGAGGACAGGGAGTGGGGAAAAACTGTTTTTT
few,14,NA,TRBJ2-3,TRBV19,CASRRAGGTDTQYF,TGTGCCAGTAGGAGGGCAGGGGGCACAGATACGCAGTATTTT
many,14,TRBD1,TRBJ1-5,TRBV12-3/TRBV12-4,CASSKQGTWQPQHF,TGTGCCAGCAGTAAACAGGGGACATGGCAGCCCCAGCATTTT
few,15,TRBD1,TRBJ1-2,TRBV9,CASSPWDRTYYGYTF,TGTGCCAGCAGCCCTTGGGACAGGACTTACTATGGCTACACCTTC
NA,17,NA,TRBJ2-6,TRBV7-3,CASSPQAVPSGANVLTF,TGTGCCAGCAGCCCGCAAGCAGTTCCCTCTGGGGCCAACGTCCTGACTTTC
NA,14,TRBD2,TRBJ2-3,TRBV6-1,CASTPGGGTDTQYF,TGTGCCAGCACCCCGGGGGGGGGGACAGATACGCAGTATTTT
many,15,TRBD1,TRBJ1-5,TRBV18,CASSPLGQGRQPQHF,TGTGCCAGCTCACCACTGGGACAGGGGAGGCAGCCCCAGCATTTT
many,13,NA,TRBJ2-4,TRBV11-2,CASSFGGTDIQYF,TGTGCCAGCAGCTTCGGCGGGACGGACATTCAGTACTTC
few,16,NA,TRBJ1-3,TRBV6-1,CASRLKPGTSGNTIYF,TGTGCCAGCAGACTCAAGCCTGGGACCTCTGGAAACACCATATATTTT
few,13,NA,TRBJ2-3,TRBV7-7,CASSYDYLEPQYF,TGTGCTAGCAGCTATGACTATCTGGAGCCGCAGTATTTT
NA,17,NA,TRBJ2-1,TRBV7-8,CASSLPRDFSSYNEQFF,TGTGCCAGCAGCCTGCCCCGGGACTTCAGCTCCTACAATGAGCAGTTCTTC
many,16,NA,TRBJ1-2,TRBV3-1,CASSQDLSSGGYGYTF,TGTGCCAGCAGCCAAGATCTTAGCTCAGGTGGTTATGGCTACACCTTC
many,14,NA,TRBJ1-1,TRBV3-1,CASSQDQPNTEAFF,TGTGCCAGCAGCCAAGATCAGCCGAACACTGAAGCTTTCTTT
many,13,TRBD1,TRBJ2-7,TRBV5-1,CASSSQGGGEQYF,TGCGCCAGCAGCTCACAGGGGGGAGGCGAGCAGTACTTC
few,15,NA,TRBJ2-1,TRBV7-2,CASSPIRTSYNEQFF,TGTGCCAGCAGCCCAATACGTACCTCCTACAATGAGCAGTTCTTC
many,17,TRBD2,TRBJ2-3,TRBV12-3/TRBV12-4,CASSLVGGGAFTDTQYF,TGTGCCAGCAGCTTAGTCGGCGGGGGGGCCTTCACAGATACGCAGTATTTT
NA,17,TRBD1,TRBJ2-2,TRBV5-1,CASSPRDRGPFTGELFF,TGCGCCAGCAGCCCCCGGGACAGGGGGCCTTTCACCGGGGAGCTGTTTTTT
few,17,NA,TRBJ2-5,TRBV27,CASSSLGGLGNQETQYF,TGTGCCAGCAGTTCGCTAGGAGGTCTCGGCAACCAAGAGACCCAGTACTTC